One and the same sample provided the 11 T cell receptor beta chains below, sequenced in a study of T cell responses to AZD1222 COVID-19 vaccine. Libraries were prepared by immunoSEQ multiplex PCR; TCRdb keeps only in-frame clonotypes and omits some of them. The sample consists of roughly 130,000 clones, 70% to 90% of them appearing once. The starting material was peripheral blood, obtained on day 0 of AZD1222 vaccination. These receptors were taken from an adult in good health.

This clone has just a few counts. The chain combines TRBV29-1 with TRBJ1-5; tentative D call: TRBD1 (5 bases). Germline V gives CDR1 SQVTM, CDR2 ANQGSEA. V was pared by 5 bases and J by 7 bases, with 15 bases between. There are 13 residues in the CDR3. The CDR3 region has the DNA TGCAGCGTTCAGGGCAGGGTCGGCCAGCCCCAGCATTTT. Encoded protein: CSVQGRVGQPQHF. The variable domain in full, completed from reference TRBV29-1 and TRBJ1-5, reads SAVISQKPSRDICQRGTSLTIQCQVDSQVTMMFWYRQQPGQSLTLIATANQGSEATYESGFVIDKFPISRPNLTFSTLTVSNMSPEDSSIYLCSVQGRVGQPQHFGDGTRLSIL.

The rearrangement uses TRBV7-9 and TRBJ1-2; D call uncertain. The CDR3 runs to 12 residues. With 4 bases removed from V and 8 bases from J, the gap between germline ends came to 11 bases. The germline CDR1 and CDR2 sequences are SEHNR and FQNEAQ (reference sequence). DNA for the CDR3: TGTGCCAGCAGCTGGGCAGGTAAAGGCTACACCTTC. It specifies CASSWAGKGYTF.

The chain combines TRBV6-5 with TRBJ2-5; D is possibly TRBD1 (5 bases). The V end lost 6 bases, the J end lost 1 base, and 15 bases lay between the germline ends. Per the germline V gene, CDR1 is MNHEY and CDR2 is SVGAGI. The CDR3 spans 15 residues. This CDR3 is CASRLQALSQETQYF. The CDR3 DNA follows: TGTGCCAGCAGATTACAGGCGCTATCCCAAGAGACCCAGTACTTC.

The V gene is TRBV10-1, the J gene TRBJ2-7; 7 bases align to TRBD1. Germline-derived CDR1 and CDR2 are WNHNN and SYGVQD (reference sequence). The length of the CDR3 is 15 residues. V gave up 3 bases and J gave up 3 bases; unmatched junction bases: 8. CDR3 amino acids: CASSDPGTEDYEQYF. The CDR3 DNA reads TGCGCCAGCAGTGACCCCGGGACAGAAGACTACGAGCAGTACTTC.

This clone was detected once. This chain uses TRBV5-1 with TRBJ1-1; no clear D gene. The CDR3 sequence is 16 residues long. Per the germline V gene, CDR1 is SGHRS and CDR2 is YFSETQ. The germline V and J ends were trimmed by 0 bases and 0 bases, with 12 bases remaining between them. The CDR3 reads CASSLELGGVNTEAFF. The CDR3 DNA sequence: TGCGCCAGCAGCTTGGAGTTGGGCGGGGTGAACACTGAAGCTTTCTTT.

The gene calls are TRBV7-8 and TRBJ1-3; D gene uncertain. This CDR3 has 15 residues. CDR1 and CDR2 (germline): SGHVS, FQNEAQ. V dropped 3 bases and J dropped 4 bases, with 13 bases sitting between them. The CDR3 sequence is CASSFSETRGNTIYF. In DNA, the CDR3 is TGTGCCAGCAGCTTCTCGGAAACGCGAGGAAACACCATATATTTT.

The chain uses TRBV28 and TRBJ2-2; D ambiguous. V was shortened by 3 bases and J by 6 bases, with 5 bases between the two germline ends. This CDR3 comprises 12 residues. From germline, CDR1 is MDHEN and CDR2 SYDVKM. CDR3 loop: CASSLVAGELFF. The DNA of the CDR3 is TGTGCCAGCAGTTTGGTCGCCGGGGAGCTGTTTTTT. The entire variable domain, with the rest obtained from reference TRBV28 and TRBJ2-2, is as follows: DVKVTQSSRYLVKRTGEKVFLECVQDMDHENMFWYRQDPGLGLRLIYFSYDVKMKEKGDIPEGYSVSREKKERFSLILESASTNQTSMYLCASSLVAGELFFGEGSRLTVL.

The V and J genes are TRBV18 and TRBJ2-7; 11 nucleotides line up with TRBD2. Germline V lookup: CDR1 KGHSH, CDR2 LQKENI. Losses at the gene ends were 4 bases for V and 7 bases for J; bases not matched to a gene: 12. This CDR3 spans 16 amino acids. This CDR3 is CASSLTGTSGSREQYF. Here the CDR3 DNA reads TGTGCCAGCTCACTAACCGGGACTAGCGGCTCTAGGGAGCAGTACTTC.

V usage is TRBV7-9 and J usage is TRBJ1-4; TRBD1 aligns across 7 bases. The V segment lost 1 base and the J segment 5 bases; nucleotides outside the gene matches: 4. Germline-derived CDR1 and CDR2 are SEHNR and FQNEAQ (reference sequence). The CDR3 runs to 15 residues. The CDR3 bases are TGTGCCAGCAGCTTAGGGCAGGGACAGAATGAAAAACTGTTTTTT. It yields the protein CASSLGQGQNEKLFF.

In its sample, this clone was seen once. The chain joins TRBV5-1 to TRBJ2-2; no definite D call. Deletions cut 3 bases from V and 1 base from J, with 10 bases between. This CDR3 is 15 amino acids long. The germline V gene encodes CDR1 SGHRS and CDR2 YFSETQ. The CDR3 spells CASSSESVNTGELFF. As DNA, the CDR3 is TGCGCCAGCAGCTCCGAGAGCGTGAACACCGGGGAGCTGTTTTTT.

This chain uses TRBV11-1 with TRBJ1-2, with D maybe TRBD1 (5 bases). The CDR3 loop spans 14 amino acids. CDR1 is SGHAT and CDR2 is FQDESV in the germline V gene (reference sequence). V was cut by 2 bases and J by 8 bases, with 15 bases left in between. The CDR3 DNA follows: TGTGCCAGCAGCTTAACGGGACCTGTCTCGGGCTACACCTTC. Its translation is CASSLTGPVSGYTF.